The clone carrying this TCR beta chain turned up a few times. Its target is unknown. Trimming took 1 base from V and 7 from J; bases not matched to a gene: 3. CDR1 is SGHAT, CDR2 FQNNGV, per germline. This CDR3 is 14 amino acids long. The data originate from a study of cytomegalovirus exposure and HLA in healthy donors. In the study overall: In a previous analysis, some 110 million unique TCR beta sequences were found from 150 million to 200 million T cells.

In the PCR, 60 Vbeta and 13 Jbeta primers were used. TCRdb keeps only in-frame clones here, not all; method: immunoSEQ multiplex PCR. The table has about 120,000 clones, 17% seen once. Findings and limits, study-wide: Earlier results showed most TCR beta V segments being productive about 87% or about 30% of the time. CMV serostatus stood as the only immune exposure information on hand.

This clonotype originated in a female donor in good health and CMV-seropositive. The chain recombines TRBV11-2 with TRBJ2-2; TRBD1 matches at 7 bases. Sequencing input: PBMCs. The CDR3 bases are TGTGCCAGCAGCTTAGGACAGGGAATCGGGGAGCTGTTTTTT. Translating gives CASSLGQGIGELFF.